Listed below are T cell receptor beta chains from one sample, sequenced in a study of T cells in Graves' hyperthyroidism and ophthalmopathy. TCRdb analysed the multiplex PCR reads with MiXCR anew, one entry per CDR3 protein. The data contain about 640,000 distinct CDR3 sequences, under 25% of them singletons. The sample comprised blood. Source of these receptors: a man under 40 with Graves' ophthalmopathy. The CDR3 runs from the conserved cysteine through the conserved F or W. D genes are given only for firm matches. The size field is filled for only some rows; it gives once, few, many or a size class.

v_gene	abundance	d_gene	j_gene	CDR3aa	CDR3nt
TRBV11-2	many	TRBD2	TRBJ2-2	CASSLWSSGDTGELFF	TGTGCCAGCAGCTTATGGAGTAGCGGGGACACCGGGGAGCTGTTTTTT
TRBV3-1	many	.	TRBJ2-7	CASSTGQSSYEQYF	TGTGCCAGCAGCACCGGACAGAGCTCCTACGAGCAGTACTTC
TRBV11-1	many	TRBD1	TRBJ1-1	CASSLRDRATEAFF	TGTGCCAGCAGCTTAAGGGACAGGGCCACTGAAGCTTTCTTT
TRBV5-1	few	TRBD1	TRBJ1-1	CASSPGDREVPEAFF	TGCGCCAGCAGCCCTGGGGACAGGGAGGTCCCTGAAGCTTTCTTT
TRBV3-1	few	.	TRBJ2-5	CASSRSETRLTFKETQYF	TGTGCCAGCAGCCGCTCCGAGACCAGACTAACTTTCAAAGAGACCCAGTACTTC
TRBV15	.	.	TRBJ2-3	CATSRDDLTDTQYF	TGTGCCACCAGCAGAGATGACTTAACAGATACGCAGTATTTT
TRBV14	many	.	TRBJ1-6	CASSPWVGASPLHF	TGTGCCAGCAGCCCTTGGGTGGGTGCCTCACCCCTCCACTTT
TRBV6-1	few	.	TRBJ2-2	CASSEYRPRAGELFF	TGTGCCAGCAGTGAATATCGCCCCCGTGCCGGGGAGCTGTTTTTT
TRBV5-1	once	TRBD2	TRBJ2-1	CASTSGSDDNEQFF	TGCGCCAGTACTAGCGGGAGCGACGACAATGAGCAGTTCTTC
TRBV30	few	TRBD2	TRBJ2-7	CAWSGSWDYRLYEQYF	TGTGCCTGGAGTGGATCCTGGGACTACCGATTATACGAGCAGTACTTC
TRBV4-1	few	TRBD2	TRBJ2-7	CASSQDRGEGYEQYF	TGCGCCAGCAGCCAAGATCGCGGGGAGGGGTACGAGCAGTACTTC
TRBV15	.	TRBD1	TRBJ1-2	CATSRDRGKFYGYTF	TGTGCCACCAGCAGAGACAGGGGGAAGTTTTATGGCTACACCTTC
TRBV4-1	many	.	TRBJ2-7	CASSQAGTGEQYF	TGCGCCAGCAGCCAAGCCGGGACTGGGGAGCAGTACTTC
TRBV20-1	.	.	TRBJ2-1	CSALGQVLPEQFF	TGCAGTGCTTTGGGGCAAGTCCTCCCCGAGCAGTTCTTC
TRBV9	few	TRBD2	TRBJ2-1	CASSVAWGREGNEQFF	TGTGCCAGCAGCGTAGCTTGGGGGCGGGAGGGAAATGAGCAGTTCTTC
TRBV27	.	.	TRBJ2-3	CASSEPRDGTDTQYF	TGTGCCAGCAGCGAACCCAGGGACGGTACAGATACGCAGTATTTT
TRBV5-5	once	TRBD2	TRBJ2-3	CASSPGGGGVADTQYF	TGTGCCAGCAGCCCGGGGGGGGGAGGGGTCGCAGATACGCAGTATTTT
TRBV28	.	.	TRBJ1-1	CASSLGGRGYIEAFF	TGTGCCAGCAGTTTGGGGGGGCGCGGATACATTGAAGCTTTCTTT
TRBV28	many	.	TRBJ1-2	CASSLQYYGYTF	TGTGCCAGCAGTTTACAGTACTATGGCTACACCTTC
TRBV30	many	TRBD2	TRBJ2-4	CAWRTSGAKNIQYF	TGTGCCTGGCGGACTAGCGGGGCCAAAAACATTCAGTACTTC
TRBV2	many	TRBD2	TRBJ2-1	CASSEISGRGGEQFF	TGTGCCAGCAGTGAGATTAGCGGGAGGGGGGGTGAGCAGTTCTTC
TRBV6-1	.	TRBD1	TRBJ1-5	CASSRQGARNQPQHF	TGTGCCAGCAGCCGACAGGGGGCTCGAAATCAGCCCCAGCATTTT
TRBV7-8	many	.	TRBJ2-7	CASSLGWDSSYEQYF	TGTGCCAGCAGCTTAGGGTGGGACTCCTCCTACGAGCAGTACTTC
TRBV19	.	TRBD1	TRBJ2-5	CASSIQGQGRETQYF	TGTGCCAGTAGTATTCAGGGACAGGGTAGAGAGACCCAGTACTTC
TRBV4-1	few	TRBD1	TRBJ2-7	CASSQARGSLYEQYF	TGCGCCAGCAGCCAAGCCAGGGGGTCCCTCTACGAGCAGTACTTC
TRBV28	.	.	TRBJ2-2	CASSDSRDAGELFF	TGTGCCAGCAGTGACTCCAGGGACGCCGGGGAGCTGTTTTTT
TRBV7-8	few	.	TRBJ2-5	CASSQVAEEEETQYF	TGTGCCAGCAGCCAGGTCGCGGAGGAGGAAGAGACCCAGTACTTC